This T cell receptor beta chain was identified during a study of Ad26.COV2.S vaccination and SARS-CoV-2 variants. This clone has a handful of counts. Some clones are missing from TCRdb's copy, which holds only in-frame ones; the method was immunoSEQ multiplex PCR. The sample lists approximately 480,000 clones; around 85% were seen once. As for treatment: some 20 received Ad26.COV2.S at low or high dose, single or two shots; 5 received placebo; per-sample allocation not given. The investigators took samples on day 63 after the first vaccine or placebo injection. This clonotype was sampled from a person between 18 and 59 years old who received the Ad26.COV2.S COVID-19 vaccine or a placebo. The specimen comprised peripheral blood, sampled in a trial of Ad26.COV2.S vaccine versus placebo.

DNA of the CDR3: TGTGCCAGCAGCCGACAGGGGTTGACTGAAGCTTTCTTT. Translation gives CASSRQGLTEAFF. The J gene is TRBJ1-1, the V gene TRBV5-4; 8 positions agree with TRBD1. Germline CDR1 SGHNT, CDR2 YYREEE (reference sequence). V was pared by 4 bases and J by 5 bases, with 4 bases of the junction left unmatched. The CDR3 totals 13 residues.